This TCR beta chain was identified in a study of T-cell reconstitution after alpha-beta-depleted transplantation in children. Remarks on this clonotype: Its antigen remains unknown.

Germline V CDR1 and CDR2: DFQATT, SNEGSKA (reference sequence). The CDR3 runs 13 residues. J gave up 6 bases and V 6 bases, and 4 bases lay outside the gene matches. For TCRbeta, the library was prepared with unique molecular identifiers. A single record per CDR3 protein comes from TCRdb applying MiXCR to the PCR reads. The sample yields about a million distinct CDR3 sequences, about 26% seen once. Study results and limitations: As was reported, about two months after transplant, alpha-beta T cells came from several hundred expanded graft clones. T-cell counts and diversity were attributed mostly to newly produced T cells one year after transplant.

V and J are TRBV20-1 and TRBJ1-4; TRBD1 matches 10 bases. Sample: PBMCs, mostly from graft donor cells, taken 360 days after TCRalphabeta/CD19-depleted stem cell transplant. The sequence was collected from a boy younger than two who had a stem cell transplant for SCID, so the T cells may come from the graft donor. DNA of the CDR3: TGCAGTGCGAGGGACAGGGGCCATGAAAAACTGTTTTTT. It translates to CSARDRGHEKLFF.